This T cell receptor beta chain was sequenced in a study of blood T cell repertoires in COVID-19. Study in general: From the United States, Italy and Spain came samples of acute and convalescent COVID-19.

In the original workflow: Reference gene primer amplification gave estimated nucleated cell counts. Generated by immunoSEQ multiplex PCR, the TCRdb table keeps only in-frame clones and is missing some. From that table come the V and J calls and clone size; the DNA was used to work out D and trimming. This table has approximately 150,000 clones, more than 85% appearing once. Per the germline V gene, CDR1 is SGDLS and CDR2 is YYNGEE. Trimming pared 1 base from V and 4 bases from J, leaving 14 bases between. This CDR3 comprises 15 residues. Sequences were obtained from PBMCs or T cells enriched from blood (not recorded which). This receptor was identified in a human donor with acute COVID-19. The donor label of this sample is uncertain. V gene TRBV9 combines with J gene TRBJ1-2, with D unresolved. This chain's CDR3 is CASSVMADPSYGYTF. The CDR3 nucleotides read TGTGCCAGCAGCGTAATGGCAGATCCTTCCTATGGCTACACCTTC.